This TCR beta chain is from a study of shared clonotypes between healthy human individuals. Across the whole study: Serving as donors were a couple of women and a few men, whose ages spanned 18 to 49.

Overall study results and limits: Across subsets, estimated richness was generally greater for naive than for memory populations.

Remarks on this clone: Its antigen remains unknown.

Clones were read by immunoSEQ multiplex PCR, and TCRdb kept only the in-frame ones, dropping some. The data hold some 500,000 clones, with approximately 95% observed a single time. This CDR3 spans 17 amino acids. Germline V lookup: CDR1 SGDLS, CDR2 YYNGEE. V lost 0 bases, J lost 4 bases, and 7 bases stayed unmatched. V and J are TRBV9 and TRBJ2-2, with TRBD2 identical over 9 bases. The source of this sequence is a woman between 25 and 40 years old in good health. The sequenced material came from naive CD4+ T cells sorted from blood. The sample's subset: CD45RA+ positively selected. This CDR3 is CASSVAQREAFTGELFF. In nucleotides, the CDR3 is TGTGCCAGCAGCGTAGCTCAGCGGGAGGCCTTCACCGGGGAGCTGTTTTTT.